A single T cell receptor beta chain is shown here with its context. Its antigen remains unidentified. This entry is derived from a study of shared clonotypes between healthy human individuals. Study-wide results and limits: With several donors compared, around 5% of naive CD4 clonotypes were shared. Clonotype sharing among donors was thought likely to change with sequencing depth.

V lost 5 bases and J lost 2, with 10 bases in between. CDR1 and CDR2 from the germline V gene are MNHEY and SMNVEV (reference sequence). The CDR3 covers 13 residues. Positive CCR7 selection of CD45RO-negative cells yielded the naive CD8 cells, and terminally differentiated effector memory CD45RA+ cells were excluded. Researchers divided each subset's genomic DNA evenly across several immunoSEQ plates. Sorted-subset replicate PCR reactions were performed with about 210 ng DNA, corresponding to 30,000 or so T cell genomes. The assay was immunoSEQ multiplex PCR, and TCRdb's table has in-frame clones only and misses some. The sample records roughly 550,000 clones, 95% to 96% being singletons.

Sequenced material: naive CD8+ T cells sorted from blood. This chain joins TRBV27 and TRBJ2-7; no clear D gene. The clonotype originates from a woman younger than 45 in good health. This chain's CDR3 is CASSQGRTYEQYF. The CDR3 DNA follows: TGTGCCAGCAGTCAAGGGCGCACCTACGAGCAGTACTTC.